Listed here are 19 T cell receptor beta chains from one sample, sequenced in a study of OX40 agonist ivuxolimab in advanced cancers. The assay was immunoSEQ multiplex PCR, and TCRdb's table has in-frame clones only and misses some. The table shows around 67,000 clones, with roughly 85% occurring only once. The sequenced sample was CD4+ or CD8+ T cells sorted from blood, obtained in a trial of the OX40 agonist ivuxolimab. These receptors all come from an adult with an advanced solid tumor such as melanoma, head and neck, liver or kidney cancer.

The rearrangement uses TRBV4-2 and TRBJ1-5; D is ambiguous. The V gene's germline CDR1 is LGHNA and CDR2 YNFKEQ. The CDR3 totals 14 residues. V shed 0 bases and J shed 7 bases, with 10 bases lying between them. The CDR3 loop is CASSQDLGGQPQHF. The CDR3 nucleotides are TGTGCCAGCAGCCAAGATTTGGGAGGCCAGCCCCAGCATTTT.

The rearrangement joins TRBV4-3 to TRBJ2-2, with 12 bases matching TRBD1. The CDR3 contains 19 residues. Germline CDR1 is LGHNA and CDR2 is YSLEER. V dropped 0 bases and J dropped 4; count of bases not matched to a gene: 9. The CDR3 DNA follows: TGCGCCAGCAGCCAAGACCCCGGGACAGGGGGCCTCGGCACCGGGGAGCTGTTTTTT. Its protein is CASSQDPGTGGLGTGELFF.

The chain recombines TRBV28 with TRBJ1-5; no definite D call. The germline V and J ends were trimmed by 7 bases and 1 base, with 14 bases remaining between them. The germline V gene has CDR1 MDHEN and CDR2 SYDVKM. The CDR3 has 15 residues. The CDR3 DNA is TGTGCCAGCATTCCTTCGGGTGGGAGCAATCAGCCCCAGCATTTT. Protein product: CASIPSGGSNQPQHF. Combining the CDR3 with reference TRBV28 and TRBJ1-5 gives the whole variable domain DVKVTQSSRYLVKRTGEKVFLECVQDMDHENMFWYRQDPGLGLRLIYFSYDVKMKEKGDIPEGYSVSREKKERFSLILESASTNQTSMYLCASIPSGGSNQPQHFGDGTRLSIL.

The CDR3 DNA reads TGTGCCAGCAGCTTGAGGGGACTAGCGGAGACAGCGAACACCGGGGAGCTGTTTTTT. Protein sequence: CASSLRGLAETANTGELFF. This chain connects TRBV7-8 to TRBJ2-2, with 11 bases aligning to TRBD2. This CDR3 contains 19 residues. The trim removed 3 bases at V and 0 bases at J, leaving 9 bases unmatched. Germline V gene data show CDR1 as SGHVS and CDR2 as FQNEAQ.

The V and J genes are TRBV4-3 and TRBJ1-2; D uncertain. The CDR3 covers 15 residues. The V gene's germline CDR1 is LGHNA and CDR2 YSLEER. The V and J ends lost 0 bases and 2 bases respectively, with 10 bases between them. The CDR3 DNA reads as TGCGCCAGCAGCCAAGATTTAGTGATAAACTATGGCTACACCTTC. This sequence encodes CASSQDLVINYGYTF.

The chain employs TRBV5-6 and TRBJ2-7, with TRBD2 identical over 7 bases. The CDR3 is 15 residues long. The ends lost 4 bases at V and 7 bases at J; junction bases unmatched: 14. The V gene's germline CDR1 is SGHDT and CDR2 YYEEEE. This chain's CDR3 is CASSRMGGEYWEQYF. The CDR3, as DNA: TGTGCCAGCAGCCGTATGGGGGGGGAGTACTGGGAGCAGTACTTC.

CDR3 nucleotide sequence: TGCGCCAGCAGCTTGGCCATGACTAGCGGGAGCACCGGGGAGCTGTTTTTT. Residues: CASSLAMTSGSTGELFF. V gene TRBV5-1 combines with J gene TRBJ2-2; 12 bases align to TRBD2. With V trimmed by 0 bases and J by 4 bases, 4 bases remained unmatched. This CDR3 spans 17 amino acids. Germline CDR1 and CDR2: SGHRS and YFSETQ.

Only one count was recorded for this clone. The chain joins TRBV7-6 to TRBJ1-2, with D perhaps matching TRBD1 (5 bases). Trimming removed 5 bases at V and 2 bases at J, with 21 bases between. The length of the CDR3 is 17 residues. Germline loops: CDR1 SGHVS, CDR2 FNYEAQ. CDR3 sequence (DNA): TGTGCCAGCAGCCCCCGGGGAGGGGCGAATCCCAACTATGGCTACACCTTC. This gives the protein CASSPRGGANPNYGYTF.

The J gene is TRBJ2-5, the V gene TRBV7-9, with TRBD1 identical over 7 bases. CDR1 SEHNR and CDR2 FQNEAQ come from the germline V gene (reference sequence). The CDR3 totals 14 residues. The V and J ends lost 3 bases and 2 bases, in that order; junction bases with no gene match: 3. In DNA form, the CDR3 reads TGTGCCAGCAGCTTGGTCAGGGGGCAAGAGACCCAGTACTTC. It encodes CASSLVRGQETQYF. Supplemented by reference TRBV7-9 and TRBJ2-5, the full variable domain reads DTGVSQNPRHKITKRGQNVTFRCDPISEHNRLYWYRQTLGQGPEFLTYFQNEAQLEKSRLLSDRFSAERPKGSFSTLEIQRTEQGDSAMYLCASSLVRGQETQYFGPGTRLLVL.

The chain joins TRBV20-1 to TRBJ2-3; D unclear. Germline loops: CDR1 DFQATT, CDR2 SNEGSKA (reference sequence). This CDR3 comprises 11 residues. The V and J ends lost 6 bases and 4 bases respectively, with 8 bases between them. The CDR3 reads CSARLADTQYF. Written as DNA, the CDR3 is TGCAGTGCAAGACTGGCAGATACGCAGTATTTT.

V is TRBV7-9 and J is TRBJ1-4, with a weak D call TRBD1 (5 bases). There are 14 residues in the CDR3. V lost 0 bases, J lost 4 bases, and 6 bases lay in between. The germline V gene has CDR1 SEHNR and CDR2 FQNEAQ (reference sequence). The CDR3 DNA follows: TGTGCCAGCAGCTTAGCGGGGCTTAATGAAAAACTGTTTTTT. Translating gives CASSLAGLNEKLFF.

The rearrangement joins TRBV18 to TRBJ1-1; possible D gene TRBD1, 5 bases. The length of the CDR3 is 16 residues. The ends were cut back, 2 bases at V and 0 bases at J, with 13 bases in the middle. CDR1 KGHSH and CDR2 LQKENI come from the germline V gene. In nucleotides, the CDR3 is TGTGCCAGCTCACCAGGGGCGGGGACCATGAACACTGAAGCTTTCTTT. It encodes CASSPGAGTMNTEAFF.

V is TRBV5-1 and J is TRBJ1-4, with a weak D call TRBD1 (5 bases). Between the trimmed V and J ends, which lost 4 bases and 8 bases, there was a span of 18 bases. Germline V gives CDR1 SGHRS, CDR2 YFSETQ. The CDR3 is made up of 15 amino acids. The CDR3, as DNA: TGCGCCAGCAGCCCCGAAGGCAGGGCTTGGGAAAAACTGTTTTTT. It yields the protein CASSPEGRAWEKLFF. The entire variable domain, with the rest obtained from reference TRBV5-1 and TRBJ1-4, is as follows: KAGVTQTPRYLIKTRGQQVTLSCSPISGHRSVSWYQQTPGQGLQFLFEYFSETQRNKGNFPGRFSGRQFSNSRSEMNVSTLELGDSALYLCASSPEGRAWEKLFFGSGTQLSVL.

This clone showed up just a few times. The chain carries TRBV5-1 and TRBJ2-1, with 7 bases lining up with TRBD1. The CDR3 runs 15 residues. With V trimmed by 0 bases and J by 8 bases, 8 bases remained unmatched. Germline loops: CDR1 SGHRS, CDR2 YFSETQ. Here the CDR3 DNA reads TGCGCCAGCAGCTTGGTTGGCAGGGGGAACTATGAGCAGTTCTTC. It encodes CASSLVGRGNYEQFF.

The rearrangement links TRBV28 to TRBJ2-7; 9 bases line up with TRBD1. V lost 5 bases and J lost 1; bases outside the gene matches: 3. Germline V gene data show CDR1 as MDHEN and CDR2 as SYDVKM. The CDR3 spans 14 residues. The CDR3 protein is CASSRQGDSYEQYF. The CDR3 DNA follows: TGTGCCAGCAGTCGACAGGGGGATTCCTACGAGCAGTACTTC.

The table lists this clone with a count of one. The rearrangement joins TRBV7-9 to TRBJ2-3; 8 nucleotides match TRBD1. The CDR3 is 12 amino acids. The germline gives CDR1 SEHNR, CDR2 FQNEAQ (reference sequence). With V trimmed by 1 base and J by 14 bases, 5 bases remained unmatched. CDR3 in amino acids: CASSLGQGQGYF. CDR3 sequence (DNA): TGTGCCAGCAGCTTAGGCCAAGGACAGGGGTATTTT.

This clone was observed a few times. The chain uses TRBV28 and TRBJ1-4; tentatively, D is TRBD1 (6 bases). CDR1 and CDR2 (germline): MDHEN, SYDVKM. CDR3 length: 11 amino acids. CDR3 nucleotides: TGTGCTTCACAGGGCCATGAAAAACTGTTTTTT. This codes for CASQGHEKLFF.

The chain uses TRBV23-1 and TRBJ1-4; D unclear. TRBV23-1 is sorted into the ORF group, with uncertain function. The length of the CDR3 is 15 residues. V dropped 8 bases and J dropped 7 bases, with 20 bases sitting between them. The CDR3 spells CASGLPRAVFEKLFF. The CDR3 bases are TGCGCCAGCGGATTACCTAGGGCGGTTTTTGAAAAACTGTTTTTT.

This clone came up a few times. The chain combines TRBV5-1 with TRBJ1-1; no clear D. Germline CDR1 and CDR2: SGHRS and YFSETQ. The CDR3 extends over 14 amino acids. The ends were cut back, 0 bases at V and 1 base at J, with 7 bases in the middle. As DNA, the CDR3 is TGCGCCAGCAGCTTGGGGACCTCGAACACTGAAGCTTTCTTT. As protein: CASSLGTSNTEAFF.